These 14 T cell receptor beta chains were sequenced from one sample in a study of blood T cell repertoires in COVID-19. Sequencing was performed with immunoSEQ multiplex PCR; in TCRdb, only in-frame clones are kept and a portion is missing. The data contain 270,000 or so clones, roughly 89% of them singletons. The sequenced material came from peripheral blood. Receptors were obtained from a middle-aged woman who had recovered from COVID-19.

The chain couples TRBV7-9 to TRBJ2-2, with 7 bases aligning to TRBD1. CDR1 is SEHNR and CDR2 is FQNEAQ in the germline V gene (reference sequence). The V segment lost 5 bases and the J segment 1 base; nucleotides outside the gene matches: 4. The CDR3 spans 15 residues. This CDR3 reads CASSAGTVNTGELFF. The CDR3 nucleotides read TGTGCCAGCAGCGCCGGGACAGTGAACACCGGGGAGCTGTTTTTT. The full variable domain, its missing parts supplied by reference TRBV7-9 and TRBJ2-2, is DTGVSQNPRHKITKRGQNVTFRCDPISEHNRLYWYRQTLGQGPEFLTYFQNEAQLEKSRLLSDRFSAERPKGSFSTLEIQRTEQGDSAMYLCASSAGTVNTGELFFGEGSRLTVL.

The chain combines TRBV6-1 with TRBJ2-7, with TRBD2 matching 7 bases. Trimming took 0 bases from V and 4 from J; bases not matched to a gene: 6. CDR3 length: 15 amino acids. The germline V gene has CDR1 MNHNS and CDR2 SASEGT. The CDR3 sequence is CASSEAGSGNYEQYF. CDR3 sequence (DNA): TGTGCCAGCAGTGAAGCAGGGAGCGGGAATTACGAGCAGTACTTC.

The rearrangement uses TRBV12-5 and TRBJ2-1; the match to TRBD2 covers 8 bases. CDR1 is LGHNT and CDR2 is FRNRAP in the germline V gene. The ends lost 1 base at V and 2 bases at J; junction bases unmatched: 7. The CDR3 spans 17 residues. The CDR3 sequence is CASGLAGGAGPYNEQFF. In DNA form, the CDR3 reads TGTGCTAGTGGTTTGGCCGGGGGGGCGGGTCCCTACAATGAGCAGTTCTTC.

The J gene is TRBJ2-3, the V gene TRBV5-1; 9 bases align to TRBD2. The germline V gene encodes CDR1 SGHRS and CDR2 YFSETQ. This CDR3 contains 14 residues. Germline trimming cut 9 bases from V and 6 bases from J; bases unmatched to any gene: 11. CDR3 coding DNA: TGCGCCACTCAGACTAGCGGAGCAAGCGATACGCAGTATTTT. Translated, it gives CATQTSGASDTQYF.

The chain couples TRBV19 to TRBJ2-2; 8 bases fit TRBD1. This CDR3 spans 15 amino acids. V shed 9 bases, J shed 0 bases, and the junction held 6 bases outside the gene matches. The germline V gene encodes CDR1 LNHDA and CDR2 SQIVND (reference sequence). The DNA for the CDR3 is TGTGCCAGCAACCAACAGGGGGCGAACACCGGGGAGCTGTTTTTT. Translation: CASNQQGANTGELFF.

The chain carries TRBV28 and TRBJ2-1; 8 bases are shared with TRBD1. The CDR3 is made up of 16 amino acids. After removal of 2 bases from V and 7 bases from J, the junction contained 10 bases not matched to a gene. Germline V gene sequence: CDR1 MDHEN, CDR2 SYDVKM. The CDR3 region has the DNA TGTGCCAGCAGTTTAGGGCCCACAGGGGGGAGGAATGAGCAGTTCTTC. Translation: CASSLGPTGGRNEQFF.

The sample holds a few counts of this clone. The rearrangement uses TRBV7-2 and TRBJ1-1; D is unclear. The V gene's germline CDR1 is SGHTA and CDR2 FQGNSA. The CDR3 sequence is 16 residues long. V dropped 1 base and J dropped 0 bases, with 12 bases sitting between them. CDR3 loop: CASSLEARDMNTEAFF. CDR3 DNA sequence: TGTGCCAGCAGCTTAGAGGCGCGGGATATGAACACTGAAGCTTTCTTT.

CDR3 sequence (DNA): TGTGCCAGCAGCTTAGGGGGCGGGGGACCCTACGAGCAGTACTTC. Translated: CASSLGGGGPYEQYF. The chain recombines TRBV7-9 with TRBJ2-7; TRBD2 aligns across 7 bases. The CDR3 spans 15 residues. V was pared by 1 base and J by 2 bases, with 5 bases of the junction left unmatched. CDR1 is SEHNR, CDR2 FQNEAQ, per germline (reference sequence). Drawing the rest from reference TRBV7-9 and TRBJ2-7, the complete variable domain is DTGVSQNPRHKITKRGQNVTFRCDPISEHNRLYWYRQTLGQGPEFLTYFQNEAQLEKSRLLSDRFSAERPKGSFSTLEIQRTEQGDSAMYLCASSLGGGGPYEQYFGPGTRLTVT.

V and J are TRBV2 and TRBJ2-1; 12 bases match TRBD2. Trimming removed 6 bases from V and 0 bases from J; junction bases left unmatched: 0. The CDR3 contains 15 residues. Per germline, CDR1 SNHLY and CDR2 FYNNEI. CDR3 sequence reads: CASRTSGSSYNEQFF. As DNA, the CDR3 is TGTGCCAGCAGGACTAGCGGGAGCTCCTACAATGAGCAGTTCTTC.

This sequence joins TRBV12-3 or TRBV12-4 and TRBJ2-3, with 7 positions matching TRBD2. V gave up 5 bases and J gave up 6 bases; unmatched junction bases: 2. CDR3 length: 12 residues. Here the CDR3 reads CASSGGGDTQYF. CDR3 sequence (DNA): TGTGCCAGCAGTGGGGGAGGGGATACGCAGTATTTT.

This chain connects TRBV28 to TRBJ2-7; possibly TRBD1 for D (6 bases). The length of the CDR3 is 12 residues. CDR1 and CDR2 (germline): MDHEN, SYDVKM. V shed 4 bases and J shed 8 bases, with 12 bases lying between them. The CDR3 nucleotides read TGTGCCAGCAGTTCCGGGACATACCAGCAGTACTTC. The encoded protein is CASSSGTYQQYF.

This chain connects TRBV29-1 to TRBJ1-3; 9 positions match TRBD1. Trimming cost V 6 bases and J 4 bases; bases outside gene matches: 1. Germline loops: CDR1 SQVTM, CDR2 ANQGSEA. This CDR3 has 12 residues. The DNA for the CDR3 is TGCAGCGTCGGGACAGGGGGAAACACCATATATTTT. It is translated as CSVGTGGNTIYF.

The gene calls are TRBV19 and TRBJ1-5; possible D gene TRBD1, 6 bases. The CDR3 sequence is 13 residues long. V was shortened by 9 bases and J by 5 bases, with 14 bases between the two germline ends. The germline V gene encodes CDR1 LNHDA and CDR2 SQIVND (reference sequence). CDR3 in amino acids: CASLDSGYQPQHF. Here the CDR3 DNA reads TGTGCCAGCCTGGACAGTGGATATCAGCCCCAGCATTTT.

The V call is TRBV3-1 (or the pseudogene TRBV3-2), the J call TRBJ2-3; 14 nucleotides align to TRBD2. CDR1 and CDR2 from the germline V gene are LGHDT and YNNKEL (reference sequence). V lost 4 bases, J lost 3 bases, and 3 bases stayed unmatched. CDR3 length: 16 residues. The DNA for the CDR3 is TGTGCCAGCAGCCCCGGGACTAGCGGGAGTACAGATACGCAGTATTTT. As protein: CASSPGTSGSTDTQYF.